These T cell receptor beta chains were read from a single sample in a study of T cell repertoires and HLA-DP antigens. Produced via immunoSEQ multiplex PCR; TCRdb's table is partial and in-frame only. The profile shows about 89,000 clones, about nine tenths of them singletons. No antigens are known for them. The material sequenced was CD4+ T cells from PBMCs. All receptors come from a man between 50 and 59 years old in good health and CMV-seronegative. The CDR3 runs from the conserved cysteine through the conserved F or W. D genes are given only for firm matches. Part of the rows lack a size; the others show once, few, many or a class for expanded clones.

v_gene: TRBV7-9
abundance: NA
j_gene: TRBJ1-4
d_gene: NA
CDR3aa: CASSLDAINEKLFF
CDR3nt: TGTGCCAGCAGCTTAGACGCGATTAATGAAAAACTGTTTTTT

v_gene: TRBV4-2
abundance: NA
j_gene: TRBJ1-4
d_gene: NA
CDR3aa: CASSQDREEKLFF
CDR3nt: TGTGCCAGCAGCCAAGATCGAGAGGAAAAACTGTTTTTT

v_gene: TRBV7-9
abundance: NA
j_gene: TRBJ2-5
d_gene: NA
CDR3aa: CASAQGRETQYF
CDR3nt: TGTGCCAGCGCTCAGGGGCGGGAGACCCAGTACTTC

v_gene: TRBV4-3
abundance: NA
j_gene: TRBJ2-2
d_gene: TRBD2
CDR3aa: CASSQDNLAGANTGELFF
CDR3nt: TGCGCCAGCAGCCAAGATAATCTAGCGGGGGCGAACACCGGGGAGCTGTTTTTT

v_gene: TRBV30
abundance: few
j_gene: TRBJ1-5
d_gene: TRBD1
CDR3aa: CAWSGRQGAKSNQPQHF
CDR3nt: TGTGCCTGGTCCGGACGCCAGGGGGCTAAGAGCAATCAGCCCCAGCATTTT

v_gene: TRBV19
abundance: NA
j_gene: TRBJ2-2
d_gene: TRBD2
CDR3aa: CASSRTSGGGAGELFF
CDR3nt: TGTGCCAGTAGCCGGACTAGCGGGGGAGGGGCCGGGGAGCTGTTTTTT

v_gene: TRBV7-9
abundance: NA
j_gene: TRBJ2-3
d_gene: NA
CDR3aa: CAGEVTDTQYF
CDR3nt: TGTGCCGGGGAAGTCACAGATACGCAGTATTTT

v_gene: TRBV4-2
abundance: NA
j_gene: TRBJ2-5
d_gene: NA
CDR3aa: CASSPGWESETQYF
CDR3nt: TGTGCCAGCAGCCCGGGGTGGGAGTCAGAGACCCAGTACTTC

v_gene: TRBV4-3
abundance: NA
j_gene: TRBJ2-1
d_gene: NA
CDR3aa: CASSQGPVPSSYNEQFF
CDR3nt: TGCGCCAGCAGCCAAGGGCCGGTCCCCTCATCCTACAATGAGCAGTTCTTC

v_gene: TRBV6-4
abundance: NA
j_gene: TRBJ2-2
d_gene: TRBD2
CDR3aa: CASSDLLAGVDGELFF
CDR3nt: TGTGCCAGCAGTGACTTACTAGCGGGAGTGGACGGGGAGCTGTTTTTT

v_gene: TRBV4-3
abundance: NA
j_gene: TRBJ1-4
d_gene: NA
CDR3aa: CASSQASFNEKLFF
CDR3nt: TGCGCCAGCAGCCAAGCCAGCTTTAATGAAAAACTGTTTTTT

v_gene: TRBV6-1
abundance: once
j_gene: TRBJ2-3
d_gene: NA
CDR3aa: CASGHGEDTQYF
CDR3nt: TGTGCCAGTGGACATGGAGAGGATACGCAGTATTTT

v_gene: TRBV19
abundance: once
j_gene: TRBJ1-5
d_gene: NA
CDR3aa: CASSIVRQINQPQHF
CDR3nt: TGTGCCAGTAGTATTGTAAGGCAGATCAATCAGCCCCAGCATTTT

v_gene: TRBV10-3
abundance: once
j_gene: TRBJ2-3
d_gene: NA
CDR3aa: CAISGGIAAPTDTQYF
CDR3nt: TGTGCCATCAGTGGGGGGATAGCGGCGCCTACAGATACGCAGTATTTT

v_gene: TRBV19
abundance: NA
j_gene: TRBJ2-7
d_gene: NA
CDR3aa: CASSIGGGNYEQYF
CDR3nt: TGTGCCAGTAGTATAGGAGGCGGAAACTACGAGCAGTACTTC

v_gene: TRBV7-9
abundance: NA
j_gene: TRBJ2-5
d_gene: NA
CDR3aa: CASSLAGSQETQYF
CDR3nt: TGTGCCAGCAGCTTAGCAGGGAGCCAAGAGACCCAGTACTTC

v_gene: TRBV30
abundance: NA
j_gene: TRBJ2-7
d_gene: NA
CDR3aa: CAWRRSTSSYEQYF
CDR3nt: TGTGCCTGGAGGCGGTCGACGAGCTCCTACGAGCAGTACTTC

v_gene: TRBV20-1
abundance: NA
j_gene: TRBJ2-1
d_gene: NA
CDR3aa: CSAERQKQFF
CDR3nt: TGCAGTGCTGAGCGGCAAAAGCAGTTCTTC

v_gene: TRBV15
abundance: NA
j_gene: TRBJ2-7
d_gene: NA
CDR3aa: CATSRVGREIDEQYF
CDR3nt: TGTGCCACCAGCAGAGTGGGCAGGGAGATCGACGAGCAGTACTTC

v_gene: TRBV19
abundance: NA
j_gene: TRBJ2-3
d_gene: NA
CDR3aa: CASSRGLNTDTQYF
CDR3nt: TGTGCCAGTAGTAGGGGTCTCAACACAGATACGCAGTATTTT

v_gene: TRBV10-2
abundance: NA
j_gene: TRBJ1-1
d_gene: NA
CDR3aa: CASSEVARANEAFF
CDR3nt: TGCGCCAGCAGTGAGGTCGCCAGGGCAAATGAAGCTTTCTTT

v_gene: TRBV27
abundance: few
j_gene: TRBJ2-4
d_gene: NA
CDR3aa: CTAGWDIQYF
CDR3nt: TGTACCGCGGGGTGGGACATTCAGTACTTC

v_gene: TRBV7-6
abundance: NA
j_gene: TRBJ2-1
d_gene: NA
CDR3aa: CASSPIPGGGSSYNEQFF
CDR3nt: TGTGCCAGCAGCCCAATTCCTGGGGGGGGCAGCTCCTACAATGAGCAGTTCTTC

v_gene: TRBV11-1
abundance: NA
j_gene: TRBJ1-1
d_gene: NA
CDR3aa: CASRGQFTEAFF
CDR3nt: TGTGCCAGCAGAGGACAGTTCACTGAAGCTTTCTTT

v_gene: TRBV29-1
abundance: NA
j_gene: TRBJ1-1
d_gene: NA
CDR3aa: CSVEFARLNTEAFF
CDR3nt: TGCAGCGTTGAATTCGCCCGATTGAACACTGAAGCTTTCTTT

v_gene: TRBV6-6
abundance: few
j_gene: TRBJ2-2
d_gene: TRBD1
CDR3aa: CASERQGSTGELFF
CDR3nt: TGTGCCAGCGAACGACAGGGGAGCACCGGGGAGCTGTTTTTT

v_gene: TRBV6-1
abundance: NA
j_gene: TRBJ2-3
d_gene: TRBD2
CDR3aa: CASSDRLAGGVGDTQYF
CDR3nt: TGTGCCAGCAGTGACCGACTAGCGGGAGGTGTGGGAGATACGCAGTATTTT

v_gene: TRBV6-1
abundance: NA
j_gene: TRBJ1-2
d_gene: TRBD1
CDR3aa: CASSENGQGLYGYTF
CDR3nt: TGTGCCAGCAGTGAAAATGGACAGGGCCTCTATGGCTACACCTTC

v_gene: TRBV2
abundance: NA
j_gene: TRBJ1-6
d_gene: TRBD1
CDR3aa: CASRWDRAWDSPLHF
CDR3nt: TGTGCCAGCAGATGGGACAGGGCGTGGGATTCACCCCTCCACTTT

v_gene: TRBV30
abundance: NA
j_gene: TRBJ1-2
d_gene: NA
CDR3aa: CAWTRLRAGKDYGYTF
CDR3nt: TGTGCCTGGACCCGTCTCCGGGCAGGGAAAGACTATGGCTACACCTTC

v_gene: TRBV5-4
abundance: NA
j_gene: TRBJ1-5
d_gene: NA
CDR3aa: CASSLETAGLGNQPQHF
CDR3nt: TGTGCCAGCAGCTTGGAAACCGCGGGGCTAGGCAATCAGCCCCAGCATTTT

v_gene: TRBV14
abundance: NA
j_gene: TRBJ2-6
d_gene: TRBD1
CDR3aa: CASSLQGGWFLSGANVLTF
CDR3nt: TGTGCCAGCAGCCTACAGGGGGGTTGGTTTTTATCTGGGGCCAACGTCCTGACTTTC

v_gene: TRBV21-1
abundance: NA
j_gene: TRBJ1-5
d_gene: NA
CDR3aa: CASSFQGGTGGGQPQHF
CDR3nt: TGTGCCAGCAGCTTCCAGGGGGGGACAGGGGGCGGTCAGCCCCAGCATTTT

v_gene: TRBV28
abundance: NA
j_gene: TRBJ2-7
d_gene: NA
CDR3aa: CASRTTYEQYF
CDR3nt: TGTGCCAGCAGGACAACCTACGAGCAGTACTTC

v_gene: TRBV11-1
abundance: NA
j_gene: TRBJ2-1
d_gene: NA
CDR3aa: CASRLRWGTNNEQFF
CDR3nt: TGTGCCAGCAGACTTAGGTGGGGCACGAACAATGAGCAGTTCTTC

v_gene: TRBV7-2
abundance: NA
j_gene: TRBJ2-4
d_gene: NA
CDR3aa: CASSLVGVGTLAKNIQYF
CDR3nt: TGTGCCAGCAGCTTAGTAGGAGTCGGCACGTTAGCCAAAAACATTCAGTACTTC

v_gene: TRBV15
abundance: NA
j_gene: TRBJ2-1
d_gene: NA
CDR3aa: CATSSPFVDEQFF
CDR3nt: TGTGCCACCAGCTCCCCGTTCGTCGATGAGCAGTTCTTC

v_gene: TRBV6-1
abundance: NA
j_gene: TRBJ2-3
d_gene: TRBD1
CDR3aa: CASSEAWTGGYTQYF
CDR3nt: TGTGCCAGCAGTGAAGCATGGACAGGGGGTTATACGCAGTATTTT

v_gene: TRBV28
abundance: NA
j_gene: TRBJ1-1
d_gene: NA
CDR3aa: CASSPAGGEAFF
CDR3nt: TGTGCCAGCAGCCCAGCGGGCGGTGAAGCTTTCTTT

v_gene: TRBV7-2
abundance: NA
j_gene: TRBJ2-7
d_gene: NA
CDR3aa: CASSLDLQPAYEQYF
CDR3nt: TGTGCCAGCAGCTTAGATCTCCAGCCCGCCTACGAGCAGTACTTC

v_gene: TRBV19
abundance: NA
j_gene: TRBJ2-4
d_gene: NA
CDR3aa: CASTPGGRAKNIQYF
CDR3nt: TGTGCCAGTACTCCCGGGGGCCGAGCCAAAAACATTCAGTACTTC

v_gene: TRBV7-2
abundance: once
j_gene: TRBJ2-2
d_gene: NA
CDR3aa: CASSLVFASTGELFF
CDR3nt: TGTGCCAGCAGCTTAGTCTTTGCGTCAACCGGGGAGCTGTTTTTT

v_gene: TRBV6-6
abundance: NA
j_gene: TRBJ1-2
d_gene: TRBD1
CDR3aa: CASTQDRGTNYGYTF
CDR3nt: TGTGCCAGCACCCAGGACAGGGGGACTAACTATGGCTACACCTTC

v_gene: TRBV21-1
abundance: NA
j_gene: TRBJ1-4
d_gene: NA
CDR3aa: CASRGTGGGKLFF
CDR3nt: TGTGCCAGCAGAGGGACAGGGGGGGGAAAACTGTTTTTT

v_gene: TRBV9
abundance: NA
j_gene: TRBJ2-1
d_gene: NA
CDR3aa: CASSEQRGWNEQFF
CDR3nt: TGTGCCAGCAGCGAACAAAGGGGGTGGAATGAGCAGTTCTTC

v_gene: TRBV14
abundance: few
j_gene: TRBJ1-1
d_gene: TRBD1
CDR3aa: CASSRQGEAFF
CDR3nt: TGTGCCAGCAGCCGACAGGGAGAAGCTTTCTTT

v_gene: TRBV29-1
abundance: NA
j_gene: TRBJ1-3
d_gene: NA
CDR3aa: CSVWSTARGNTIYF
CDR3nt: TGCAGCGTTTGGTCGACTGCGAGAGGAAACACCATATATTTT

v_gene: TRBV28
abundance: NA
j_gene: TRBJ2-7
d_gene: TRBD2
CDR3aa: CASSFNGRSYEQYF
CDR3nt: TGTGCCAGCAGTTTTAACGGGAGGAGCTACGAGCAGTACTTC

v_gene: TRBV4-2
abundance: NA
j_gene: TRBJ2-3
d_gene: NA
CDR3aa: CASATGEPDTQYF
CDR3nt: TGTGCCAGCGCAACGGGGGAACCAGATACGCAGTATTTT

v_gene: TRBV29-1
abundance: NA
j_gene: TRBJ2-5
d_gene: TRBD2
CDR3aa: CSVRAGVGETQYF
CDR3nt: TGCAGCGTGCGAGCGGGAGTGGGAGAGACCCAGTACTTC

v_gene: TRBV4-2
abundance: NA
j_gene: TRBJ2-1
d_gene: TRBD2
CDR3aa: CASSQDWGLASVDEQFF
CDR3nt: TGTGCCAGCAGCCAAGATTGGGGACTAGCGTCGGTCGATGAGCAGTTCTTC

v_gene: TRBV12-5
abundance: NA
j_gene: TRBJ2-7
d_gene: NA
CDR3aa: CASGLIGGTYEQYF
CDR3nt: TGTGCTAGTGGTTTGATTGGGGGTACCTACGAGCAGTACTTC

v_gene: TRBV9
abundance: NA
j_gene: TRBJ2-3
d_gene: TRBD2
CDR3aa: CASSVSGKHTDTQYF
CDR3nt: TGTGCCAGCAGCGTTAGCGGGAAACACACAGATACGCAGTATTTT

v_gene: TRBV7-8
abundance: NA
j_gene: TRBJ2-7
d_gene: TRBD1
CDR3aa: CASSSRDRGGYEQYF
CDR3nt: TGTGCCAGCAGCTCCCGGGACAGGGGAGGCTACGAGCAGTACTTC

v_gene: TRBV6-5
abundance: once
j_gene: TRBJ2-5
d_gene: TRBD2
CDR3aa: CASSYSELAGGKTQYF
CDR3nt: TGTGCCAGCAGTTACTCGGAACTAGCGGGAGGCAAGACCCAGTACTTC

v_gene: TRBV5-6
abundance: NA
j_gene: TRBJ1-1
d_gene: NA
CDR3aa: CASSLAGLPTENTEAFF
CDR3nt: TGTGCCAGCAGCCTGGCCGGGCTCCCAACCGAGAACACTGAAGCTTTCTTT

v_gene: TRBV27
abundance: NA
j_gene: TRBJ2-2
d_gene: NA
CDR3aa: CASSLFGGGTGELFF
CDR3nt: TGTGCCAGCAGTTTATTTGGGGGCGGGACCGGGGAGCTGTTTTTT

v_gene: TRBV18
abundance: NA
j_gene: TRBJ2-5
d_gene: NA
CDR3aa: CASSPGAGETQYF
CDR3nt: TGTGCCAGCTCACCAGGGGCTGGTGAGACCCAGTACTTC

v_gene: TRBV7-2
abundance: NA
j_gene: TRBJ2-6
d_gene: NA
CDR3aa: CASSLDSGANVLTF
CDR3nt: TGTGCCAGCAGCTTAGACTCTGGGGCCAACGTCCTGACTTTC

v_gene: TRBV7-9
abundance: NA
j_gene: TRBJ2-3
d_gene: NA
CDR3aa: CASSLVEGGADTQYF
CDR3nt: TGTGCCAGCAGCTTAGTTGAGGGGGGAGCAGATACGCAGTATTTT